This T cell receptor (beta chain) was sequenced for a study of T cell responses to AZD1222 COVID-19 vaccine. Study outcomes and limitations: Most donors were white British, females outnumbered males, and clonal diversity was possibly underestimated. Samples come after the peak T cell response, not at day 14. Spike regions recognized by vaccine-associated CD4 TCRs spanned the protein, led by 160-218 and 743-854.

Analysis merged second doses at about 4 or about 12 weeks. V lost 0 bases and J 0 bases, leaving 7 bases between the germline ends. This CDR3 is built from 15 residues. Germline V CDR1 and CDR2: SGHRS, YFSETQ. Clones were sequenced by immunoSEQ multiplex PCR, and TCRdb holds only the in-frame ones, with some missing. Of approximately 88,000 clones in the sample, 90% were seen once. Worth noting for this clone: Its target is not known. The sample contains more than one DNA sequence encoding this CDR3.

V is TRBV5-1 and J is TRBJ1-3; D not certain. This TCR derives from an adult who received the AZD1222 COVID-19 vaccine. The sequencing here drew on peripheral blood, taken 28 days after the second AZD1222 dose. CDR3 coding DNA: TGCGCCAGCAGCTTGGACGGGAACTCTGGAAACACCATATATTTT. Translating it yields CASSLDGNSGNTIYF.